This TCR beta chain was retrieved from a study of radiotherapy plus CTLA-4 blockade in lung cancer (dated 2018 in TCRdb). About the investigation overall: Among the enrolled patients, about 19% had an objective response, and about 29% reached disease control. Findings and caveats that apply to the study as a whole: After treatment with radiotherapy and ipilimumab, TCR clones that originated in tumors expanded in peripheral blood. Early dynamic changes in blood T cell clones, together with increased serum interferon-beta after radiation, were reported as the strongest predictors of response.

A word on this clone: The antigen this receptor binds is unknown. Base quality data are lacking; no much larger clone is found one base away.

The library was built by means of the immunoSEQ multiplex PCR assay. TCRdb took over this immuneACCESS table, retaining in-frame rearrangements with V and J assigned. Such tables are incomplete; in checked studies, under half of the missing clones stem from an unresolved V gene, and the remainder is unexplained. The sample table holds around 90,000 clones, of which under 85% were seen once. The top ten clonotypes cover roughly 15% of the sample. The study evaluated CTLA-4 blockade (ipilimumab) given together with focal radiation therapy in patients who had chemo-refractory metastatic non-small-cell lung cancer. The CDR3 contains 13 residues, cysteine and phenylalanine counted. Only the CDR3 part of the read is kept: 39 bases, read in frame from the first base. In the germline V gene, CDR1 corresponds to SGHTA and CDR2 to FQGNSA. V lost 1 base and J lost 2 bases; the stretch between them is 5 bases long.

The receptor's source is a human donor with non-small cell lung cancer that progressed on radiotherapy plus ipilimumab. This material consisted of peripheral blood, taken from a patient treated with radiotherapy plus ipilimumab. The chain links TRBV7-2 with TRBJ1-1, with an unclear D gene assignment. The CDR3 corresponds to CASSLESNTEAFF. The nucleotide sequence reads TGTGCCAGCAGCTTAGAGAGCAACACTGAAGCTTTCTTT. With the rest looked up from the reference TRBV7-2 and TRBJ1-1 genes rather than sequenced, the full variable domain is GAGVSQSPSNKVTEKGKDVELRCDPISGHTALYWYRQSLGQGLEFLIYFQGNSAPDKSGLPSDRFSAERTGGSVSTLTIQRTQQEDSAVYLCASSLESNTEAFFGQGTRLTVV.